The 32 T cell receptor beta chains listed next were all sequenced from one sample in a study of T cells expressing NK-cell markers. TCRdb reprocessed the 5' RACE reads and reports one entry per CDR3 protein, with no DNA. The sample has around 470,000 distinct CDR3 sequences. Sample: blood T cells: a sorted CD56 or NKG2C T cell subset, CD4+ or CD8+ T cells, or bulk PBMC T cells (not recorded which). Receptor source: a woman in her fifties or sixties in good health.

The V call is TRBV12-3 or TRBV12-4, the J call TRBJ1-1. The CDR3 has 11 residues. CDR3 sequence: CASSFGVRAFF.

The CDR3 loop reads CASSTSGDTGELFF. The V call is TRBV24-1, the J call TRBJ2-2; TCRdb outputs TRBD2, but without DNA this stays unchecked. Germline CDR1 reads KGHDR; CDR2 reads SFDVKD. CDR3 length equals 14 residues.

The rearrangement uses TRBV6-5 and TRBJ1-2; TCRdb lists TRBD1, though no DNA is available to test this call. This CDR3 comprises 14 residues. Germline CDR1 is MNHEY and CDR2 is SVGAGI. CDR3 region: CASRGDRTRYGYTF.

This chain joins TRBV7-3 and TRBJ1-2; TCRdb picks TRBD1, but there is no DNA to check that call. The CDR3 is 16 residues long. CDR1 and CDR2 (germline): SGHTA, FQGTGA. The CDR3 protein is CASSLQPGPLNYGYTF. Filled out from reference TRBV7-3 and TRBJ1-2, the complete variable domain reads GAGVSQTPSNKVTEKGKYVELRCDPISGHTALYWYRQSLGQGPEFLIYFQGTGAADDSGLPNDRFFAVRPEGSVSTLKIQRTERGDSAVYLCASSLQPGPLNYGYTFGSGTRLTVV.

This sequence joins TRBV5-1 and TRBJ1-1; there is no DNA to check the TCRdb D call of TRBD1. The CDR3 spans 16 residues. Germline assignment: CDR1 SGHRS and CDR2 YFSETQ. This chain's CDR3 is CASSLGGTGIYTEAFF.

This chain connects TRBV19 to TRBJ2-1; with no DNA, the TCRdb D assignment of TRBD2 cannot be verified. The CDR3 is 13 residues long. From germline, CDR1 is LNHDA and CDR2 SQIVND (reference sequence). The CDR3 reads CATSWREGDEQFF.

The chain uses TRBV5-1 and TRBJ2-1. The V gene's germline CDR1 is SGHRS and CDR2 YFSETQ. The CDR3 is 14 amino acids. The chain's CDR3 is CASSSSSSYNEQFF.

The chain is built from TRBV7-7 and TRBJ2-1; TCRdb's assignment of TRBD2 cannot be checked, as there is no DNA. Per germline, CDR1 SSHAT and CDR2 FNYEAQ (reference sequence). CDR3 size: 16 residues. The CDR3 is CASSLGTSGRGDEQFF.

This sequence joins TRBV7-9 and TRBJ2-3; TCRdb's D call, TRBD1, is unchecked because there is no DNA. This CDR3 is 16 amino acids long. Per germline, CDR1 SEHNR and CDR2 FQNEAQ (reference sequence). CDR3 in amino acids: CASSPETGWGTDTQYF. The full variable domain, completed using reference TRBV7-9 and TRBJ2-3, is DTGVSQNPRHKITKRGQNVTFRCDPISEHNRLYWYRQTLGQGPEFLTYFQNEAQLEKSRLLSDRFSAERPKGSFSTLEIQRTEQGDSAMYLCASSPETGWGTDTQYFGPGTRLTVL.

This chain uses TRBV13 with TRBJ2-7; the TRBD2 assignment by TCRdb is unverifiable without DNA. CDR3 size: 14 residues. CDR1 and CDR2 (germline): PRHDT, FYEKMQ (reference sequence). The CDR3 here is CASSQKGLLYEQYF.

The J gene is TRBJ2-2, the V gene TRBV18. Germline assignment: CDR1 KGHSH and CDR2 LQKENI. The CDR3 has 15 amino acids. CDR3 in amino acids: CASSPLSPGTGELFF.

CDR3 loop: CAIRGLPGKQFF. The chain couples TRBV10-3 to TRBJ2-1; TCRdb reports TRBD2, a call that lacks DNA to check it against. Germline V gene lookup returns CDR1 ENHRY and CDR2 SYGVKD. This CDR3 is built from 12 residues.

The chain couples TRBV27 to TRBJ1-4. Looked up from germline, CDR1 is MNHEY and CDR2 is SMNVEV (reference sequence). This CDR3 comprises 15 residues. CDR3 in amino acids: CASSLSVGSGEKLFF.

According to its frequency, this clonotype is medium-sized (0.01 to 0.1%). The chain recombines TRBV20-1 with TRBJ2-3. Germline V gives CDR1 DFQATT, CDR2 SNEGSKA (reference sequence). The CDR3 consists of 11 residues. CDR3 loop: CSARPTDTQYF.

The CDR3 region is CASAPGLPNTYEQYF. The J gene is TRBJ2-7, the V gene TRBV7-3; TCRdb names TRBD2, which stays unverified in the absence of DNA. There are 15 residues in the CDR3. The germline V gene encodes CDR1 SGHTA and CDR2 FQGTGA.

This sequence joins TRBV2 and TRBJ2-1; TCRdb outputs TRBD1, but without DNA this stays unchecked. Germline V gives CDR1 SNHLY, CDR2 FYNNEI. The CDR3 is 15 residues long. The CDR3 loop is CASTLDIPLLDEQFF.

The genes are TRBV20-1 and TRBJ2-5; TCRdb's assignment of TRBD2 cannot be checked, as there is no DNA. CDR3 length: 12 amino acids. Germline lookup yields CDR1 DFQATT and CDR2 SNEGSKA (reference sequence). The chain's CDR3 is CSATSGTETQYF.

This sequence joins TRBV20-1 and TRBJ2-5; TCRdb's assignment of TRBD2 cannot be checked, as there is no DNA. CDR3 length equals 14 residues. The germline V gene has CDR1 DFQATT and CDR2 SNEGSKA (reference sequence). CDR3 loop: CSAKDISREKTQYF.

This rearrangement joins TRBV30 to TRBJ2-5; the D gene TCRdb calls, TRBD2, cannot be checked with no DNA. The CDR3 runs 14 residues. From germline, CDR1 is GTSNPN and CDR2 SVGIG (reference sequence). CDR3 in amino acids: CAWSVAGGPKTQYF.

The CDR3 loop reads CASSGLAGGGEQYF. The V call is TRBV6-1, the J call TRBJ2-7; the TCRdb D gene call, TRBD2, has no DNA to confirm it. The CDR3 sequence is 14 residues long. Germline CDR1 and CDR2: MNHNS and SASEGT.

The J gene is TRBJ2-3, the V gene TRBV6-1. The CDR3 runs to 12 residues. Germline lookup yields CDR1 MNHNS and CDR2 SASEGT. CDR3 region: CASFVGTDTQYF.

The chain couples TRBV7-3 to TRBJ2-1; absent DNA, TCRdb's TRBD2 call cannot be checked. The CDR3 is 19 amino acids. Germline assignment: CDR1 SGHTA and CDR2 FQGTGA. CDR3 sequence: CASSLKVSGRAGGGNEQFF.

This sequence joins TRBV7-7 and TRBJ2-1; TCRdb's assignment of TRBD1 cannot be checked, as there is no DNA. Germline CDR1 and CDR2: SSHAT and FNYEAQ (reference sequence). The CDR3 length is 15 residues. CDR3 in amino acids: CASSPGVGLRNEQFF. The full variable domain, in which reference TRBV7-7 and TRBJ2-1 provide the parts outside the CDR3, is GAGVSQSPRYKVTKRGQDVTLRCDPISSHATLYWYQQALGQGPEFLTYFNYEAQPDKSGLPSDRFSAERPEGSISTLTIQRTEQRDSAMYRCASSPGVGLRNEQFFGPGTRLTVL.

The CDR3 here is CASSLVGTSGSYEQYF. The rearrangement joins TRBV5-1 to TRBJ2-7; TCRdb's D call, TRBD2, is unchecked because there is no DNA. In germline, CDR1 is SGHRS, CDR2 YFSETQ. The CDR3 has 16 residues.

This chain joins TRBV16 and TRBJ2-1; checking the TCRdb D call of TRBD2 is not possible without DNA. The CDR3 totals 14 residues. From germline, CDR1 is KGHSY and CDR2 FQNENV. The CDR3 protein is CASSQSRGSDEQFF.

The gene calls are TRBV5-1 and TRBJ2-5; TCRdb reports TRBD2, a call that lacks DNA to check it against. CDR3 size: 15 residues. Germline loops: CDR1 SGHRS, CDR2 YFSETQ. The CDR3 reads CASSRLAGGQETQYF.

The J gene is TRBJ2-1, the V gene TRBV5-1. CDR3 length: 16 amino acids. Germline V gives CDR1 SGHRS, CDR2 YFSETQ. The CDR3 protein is CASSLGTSMTYNEQFF. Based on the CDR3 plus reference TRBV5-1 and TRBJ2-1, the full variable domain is KAGVTQTPRYLIKTRGQQVTLSCSPISGHRSVSWYQQTPGQGLQFLFEYFSETQRNKGNFPGRFSGRQFSNSRSEMNVSTLELGDSALYLCASSLGTSMTYNEQFFGPGTRLTVL.

CDR3 in amino acids: CASSWGIMNTEAFF. The gene calls are TRBV11-1 and TRBJ1-1; without DNA, the TCRdb call of TRBD1 cannot be checked. This CDR3 has 14 residues. Germline CDR1 and CDR2: SGHAT and FQDESV (reference sequence). The variable domain in full, completed from reference TRBV11-1 and TRBJ1-1, reads EAEVAQSPRYKITEKSQAVAFWCDPISGHATLYWYRQILGQGPELLVQFQDESVVDDSQLPKDRFSAERLKGVDSTLKIQPAELGDSAMYLCASSWGIMNTEAFFGQGTRLTVV.

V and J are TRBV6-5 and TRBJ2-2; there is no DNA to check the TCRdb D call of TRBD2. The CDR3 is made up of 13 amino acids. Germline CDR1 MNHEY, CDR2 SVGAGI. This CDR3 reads CASTERATGELFF.

The CDR3 protein is CSVESSRDTDTQYF. V usage is TRBV29-1 and J usage is TRBJ2-3; TCRdb names TRBD1, which stays unverified in the absence of DNA. Germline V gene data show CDR1 as SQVTM and CDR2 as ANQGSEA. The CDR3 covers 14 residues.

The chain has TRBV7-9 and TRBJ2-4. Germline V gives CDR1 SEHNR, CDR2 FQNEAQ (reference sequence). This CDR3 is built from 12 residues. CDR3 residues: CASSIAKNIQYF.

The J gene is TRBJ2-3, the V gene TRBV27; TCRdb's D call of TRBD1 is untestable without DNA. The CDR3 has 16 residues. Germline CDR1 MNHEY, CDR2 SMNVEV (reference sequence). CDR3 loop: CASSLVGSRGSDTQYF.